The count of the clone carrying this T cell receptor (beta chain) is one. Included patients were adults of at least 18, HIV-seronegative, South African. Using immunoSEQ multiplex PCR, the repertoire was profiled, and TCRdb retains in-frame clones only, with some absent. The repertoire includes around 10,000 clones, around 94% of them detected once, and 10% to 15% sits in the top ten. This sample was taken from a study of T cells in tuberculosis. Sample: PBMCs. This clonotype originated in an adult with tuberculosis.

This CDR3 is CASKLIGADTQYF. The CDR3, as DNA: TGTGCCAGCAAACTCATCGGTGCAGATACGCAGTATTTT. The chain combines TRBV21-1 with TRBJ2-3; TRBD2, the D gene given by the table, was not confirmed from the DNA. TRBV21-1 is a known pseudogene. This CDR3 has 13 residues.